This passage covers 21 T cell receptor beta chains from one sample sequenced in a study of T cell responses to AZD1222 COVID-19 vaccine. This table comes from immunoSEQ multiplex PCR, and its TCRdb copy is limited to in-frame clones, with some not included. The sample includes about 90,000 clones, 70% to 90% of them seen just once. Sequenced here: peripheral blood, sampled 28 days after the second AZD1222 dose. These receptors were taken from an adult who received the AZD1222 COVID-19 vaccine.

The chain recombines TRBV7-9 with TRBJ2-5; possibly TRBD2 for D (6 bases). The CDR3 totals 14 residues. CDR1 is SEHNR and CDR2 is FQNEAQ in the germline V gene (reference sequence). V was trimmed by 5 bases and J by 2 bases, leaving 12 bases between them. CDR3 in DNA: TGTGCCAGCAGCCCCCCGGGACTGCAAGAGACCCAGTACTTC. Translation: CASSPPGLQETQYF. Full variable domain (rest looked up from reference TRBV7-9 and TRBJ2-5): DTGVSQNPRHKITKRGQNVTFRCDPISEHNRLYWYRQTLGQGPEFLTYFQNEAQLEKSRLLSDRFSAERPKGSFSTLEIQRTEQGDSAMYLCASSPPGLQETQYFGPGTRLLVL.

The sample holds one count of this clone. The chain links TRBV7-9 to TRBJ2-1, with D perhaps assigned TRBD1 or TRBD2 (5 bases each). There are 17 residues in the CDR3. CDR1 and CDR2 from the germline V gene are SEHNR and FQNEAQ (reference sequence). Deletions cut 2 bases from V and 0 bases from J, with 14 bases between. This CDR3 is CASSLILGTFSYNEQFF. CDR3 coding DNA: TGTGCCAGCAGCTTAATACTCGGGACCTTCTCCTACAATGAGCAGTTCTTC.

The V and J genes are TRBV7-3 and TRBJ1-1; D is ambiguous. The CDR3 length is 13 residues. The germline gives CDR1 SGHTA, CDR2 FQGTGA. Trimming took 6 bases from V and 0 from J, leaving 8 bases between them. CDR3 nucleotides: TGTGCCAGCAGTGTGAGGATGAACACTGAAGCTTTCTTT. Protein product: CASSVRMNTEAFF.

V usage is TRBV5-1 and J usage is TRBJ1-2; D not certain. The CDR3 totals 13 residues. V shed 4 bases and J shed 8 bases, with 15 bases lying between them. Germline loops: CDR1 SGHRS, CDR2 YFSETQ. This CDR3 reads CASSPGGGEGYTF. CDR3 DNA: TGCGCCAGCAGCCCGGGAGGTGGGGAAGGCTACACCTTC.

The CDR3 reads CASSSDWNSYEQYF. The CDR3 DNA is TGCGCCAGCAGCTCCGACTGGAACTCCTACGAGCAGTACTTC. The chain is built from TRBV5-1 and TRBJ2-7; D not resolved. The CDR3 is made up of 14 amino acids. V dropped 3 bases and J dropped 0 bases, with 10 bases sitting between them. Germline V CDR1 and CDR2: SGHRS, YFSETQ. Together with reference TRBV5-1 and TRBJ2-7, the CDR3 gives the full variable domain: KAGVTQTPRYLIKTRGQQVTLSCSPISGHRSVSWYQQTPGQGLQFLFEYFSETQRNKGNFPGRFSGRQFSNSRSEMNVSTLELGDSALYLCASSSDWNSYEQYFGPGTRLTVT.

V is TRBV25-1 and J is TRBJ1-2, with D possibly matching TRBD1 (5 bases). Germline-derived CDR1 and CDR2 are MGHDK and SYGVNS. This CDR3 comprises 13 residues. Trimming cost V 1 base and J 9 bases, with 12 bases left between them. The CDR3 DNA reads TGTGCCAGCAGTGAATCTCGCCAGGGCAGCTACACCTTC. Protein sequence: CASSESRQGSYTF.

The chain couples TRBV30 to TRBJ1-1; D is uncertain. Germline V gene sequence: CDR1 GTSNPN, CDR2 SVGIG (reference sequence). Trimming took off 0 bases at V and 3 bases at J, with 8 bases between the two ends. The CDR3 totals 13 residues. The CDR3 here is CAWSVQRHTEAFF. The CDR3 coding sequence is TGTGCCTGGAGTGTACAGCGCCACACTGAAGCTTTCTTT. Supplemented by reference TRBV30 and TRBJ1-1, the full variable domain reads SQTIHQWPATLVQPVGSPLSLECTVEGTSNPNLYWYRQAAGRGLQLLFYSVGIGQISSEVPQNLSASRPQDRQFILSSKKLLLSDSGFYLCAWSVQRHTEAFFGQGTRLTVV.

J is TRBJ1-6 and V is TRBV28; D is ambiguous. The germline V and J ends were trimmed by 3 bases and 5 bases, with 11 bases remaining between them. This CDR3 spans 15 amino acids. The germline CDR1 and CDR2 sequences are MDHEN and SYDVKM. CDR3 sequence (DNA): TGTGCCAGCAGTTTTCTCCACGAAGATAATTCACCCCTCCACTTT. Translation: CASSFLHEDNSPLHF.

The V call is TRBV24-1, the J call TRBJ2-1, with 8 bases matching TRBD2. The CDR3 sequence is 17 residues long. V shed 2 bases and J 3 bases; nucleotides not matched to a gene: 8. CDR1 is KGHDR, CDR2 SFDVKD, per germline. This chain's CDR3 is CATSDSSAGANYNEQFF. The CDR3 DNA is TGTGCCACCAGTGATTCTTCAGCGGGGGCGAACTACAATGAGCAGTTCTTC.

As DNA, the CDR3 is TGTGCCAGCTCACCACAGGGACAGAGTGTGAGGCAGCCCCAGCATTTT. It specifies CASSPQGQSVRQPQHF. V usage is TRBV18 and J usage is TRBJ1-5; 7 nucleotides agree with TRBD1. The V gene end was trimmed by 1 base and the J gene end by 7 bases; junction bases not matched to a gene: 10. CDR1 KGHSH and CDR2 LQKENI come from the germline V gene. The CDR3 has 16 amino acids.

The genes are TRBV11-2 and TRBJ2-7; 11 nucleotides align to TRBD2. The germline V gene has CDR1 SGHAT and CDR2 FQNNGV. The CDR3 contains 17 residues. The V and J ends lost 5 bases and 2 bases, in that order; junction bases with no gene match: 11. The CDR3 here is CASSPYPSSGGTYEQYF. CDR3 nucleotide sequence: TGTGCCAGCAGCCCCTACCCTTCTAGCGGGGGGACCTACGAGCAGTACTTC. Together with reference TRBV11-2 and TRBJ2-7, the CDR3 gives the full variable domain: EAGVAQSPRYKIIEKRQSVAFWCNPISGHATLYWYQQILGQGPKLLIQFQNNGVVDDSQLPKDRFSAERLKGVDSTLKIQPAKLEDSAVYLCASSPYPSSGGTYEQYFGPGTRLTVT.

The chain carries TRBV5-6 and TRBJ2-7; 10 bases fit TRBD1. From germline, CDR1 is SGHDT and CDR2 YYEEEE. This CDR3 is 14 amino acids long. After removal of 2 bases from V and 3 bases from J, the junction contained 2 bases not matched to a gene. The CDR3 nucleotides are TGTGCCAGCAGCTTTGGGACAGGGGTCTACGAGCAGTACTTC. Residues: CASSFGTGVYEQYF.

This sequence joins TRBV19 and TRBJ1-2; D gene ambiguous. V shed 5 bases and J shed 7 bases, with 11 bases lying between them. The germline CDR1 and CDR2 sequences are LNHDA and SQIVND (reference sequence). This CDR3 comprises 12 residues. CDR3 protein: CASSDRVRGYTF. The DNA for the CDR3 is TGTGCCAGTAGTGACCGGGTTCGTGGCTACACCTTC.

CDR3: CASSYSMSVPSYGYTF. CDR3 bases: TGTGCCAGCAGTTACTCGATGAGCGTCCCATCCTATGGCTACACCTTC. This sequence joins TRBV6-6 and TRBJ1-2; D uncertain. The germline V gene has CDR1 MNHNY and CDR2 SVGAGI (reference sequence). Trimming removed 0 bases at V and 4 bases at J, with 15 bases between. This CDR3 has 16 residues.

The chain links TRBV7-2 to TRBJ2-1; the match to TRBD2 covers 7 bases. The V gene end was trimmed by 5 bases and the J gene end by 0 bases; junction bases not matched to a gene: 7. Per germline, CDR1 SGHTA and CDR2 FQGNSA. The CDR3 totals 16 residues. The CDR3 sequence: CASSATAGDSYNEQFF. DNA for the CDR3: TGTGCCAGCAGCGCAACCGCGGGGGACTCCTACAATGAGCAGTTCTTC.

This clone occurred once. The chain uses TRBV19 and TRBJ1-2; D gene ambiguous. The CDR3 runs 13 residues. In germline, CDR1 is LNHDA, CDR2 SQIVND (reference sequence). Trimming took off 3 bases at V and 2 bases at J, with 7 bases between the two ends. CDR3 DNA sequence: TGTGCCAGTAGTATTATGACGAACTATGGCTACACCTTC. Its translation: CASSIMTNYGYTF. The full variable domain, completed using reference TRBV19 and TRBJ1-2, is DGGITQSPKYLFRKEGQNVTLSCEQNLNHDAMYWYRQDPGQGLRLIYYSQIVNDFQKGDIAEGYSVSREKKESFPLTVTSAQKNPTAFYLCASSIMTNYGYTFGSGTRLTVV.

The chain combines TRBV14 with TRBJ1-1; D not certain. Germline CDR1 reads SGHDN; CDR2 reads FVKESK. Trimming removed 10 bases at V and 0 bases at J, with 12 bases between. This CDR3 contains 13 residues. The CDR3 here is CATSEGLNTEAFF. DNA of the CDR3: TGTGCCACCTCGGAGGGCCTGAACACTGAAGCTTTCTTT.

The chain joins TRBV10-3 to TRBJ2-5; D is undetermined. The CDR3 has 13 residues. V shed 7 bases and J shed 3 bases, with 12 bases lying between them. Germline CDR1 ENHRY, CDR2 SYGVKD. The CDR3 DNA sequence: TGTGCCATCACGGTTGTCGCGGAAGAGACCCAGTACTTC. Protein: CAITVVAEETQYF.

The chain recombines TRBV6-4 with TRBJ2-1, with TRBD2 matching over 10 bases. The CDR3 totals 14 residues. Germline trimming cut 6 bases from V and 7 bases from J; bases unmatched to any gene: 6. CDR1 and CDR2 from the germline V gene are MRHNA and SNTAGT. CDR3 nucleotide sequence: TGTGCCAGCAGCCGAGCGGGGGGGCAGAATGAGCAGTTCTTC. It yields the protein CASSRAGGQNEQFF.

This sequence joins TRBV19 and TRBJ2-3, with D possibly being TRBD1 or TRBD2 (5 bases each). The CDR3 is 16 residues long. Trimming left V 0 bases short and J 3 bases short, with 13 bases between. Germline V lookup: CDR1 LNHDA, CDR2 SQIVND (reference sequence). The CDR3 nucleotides are TGTGCCAGTAGTATAGACAGGGATTGGAGGACAGATACGCAGTATTTT. Its translation is CASSIDRDWRTDTQYF.

The chain couples TRBV28 to TRBJ1-6; D is unresolved. Germline CDR1 is MDHEN and CDR2 is SYDVKM. CDR3 size: 14 residues. The V gene lost 3 bases and the J gene lost 5 bases, with 8 bases spanning the gap. The CDR3 protein is CASSFFGDNSPLHF. Here the CDR3 DNA reads TGTGCCAGCAGTTTTTTCGGGGATAATTCACCCCTCCACTTT.